This TCR beta chain is drawn from a study of blood T cell repertoires in COVID-19. Study information: Material from acute and convalescent COVID-19 was sourced from the United States, Italy and Spain.

This CDR3 contains 15 residues. Germline V gene data show CDR1 as SGHKS and CDR2 as YYEKEE (reference sequence). V lost 1 base to trimming and J lost 3 bases, with 12 bases between them. Produced via immunoSEQ multiplex PCR; TCRdb's table is partial and in-frame only. The sample records roughly 280,000 clones, approximately 91% being singletons. One Seattle source followed patients from active infection through their disease course. The sequencing sample was made of peripheral blood. The chain is built from TRBV5-5 and TRBJ2-3; unclear D gene. The sequence derives from a woman between 25 and 40 years old with COVID-19, enrolled during active disease. As DNA, the CDR3 is TGTGCCAGCAGCTTGTCACAGATTAGGACAGATACGCAGTATTTT. Its translation: CASSLSQIRTDTQYF. Drawing the rest from reference TRBV5-5 and TRBJ2-3, the complete variable domain is DAGVTQSPTHLIKTRGQQVTLRCSPISGHKSVSWYQQVLGQGPQFIFQYYEKEERGRGNFPDRFSARQFPNYSSELNVNALLLGDSALYLCASSLSQIRTDTQYFGPGTRLTVL.